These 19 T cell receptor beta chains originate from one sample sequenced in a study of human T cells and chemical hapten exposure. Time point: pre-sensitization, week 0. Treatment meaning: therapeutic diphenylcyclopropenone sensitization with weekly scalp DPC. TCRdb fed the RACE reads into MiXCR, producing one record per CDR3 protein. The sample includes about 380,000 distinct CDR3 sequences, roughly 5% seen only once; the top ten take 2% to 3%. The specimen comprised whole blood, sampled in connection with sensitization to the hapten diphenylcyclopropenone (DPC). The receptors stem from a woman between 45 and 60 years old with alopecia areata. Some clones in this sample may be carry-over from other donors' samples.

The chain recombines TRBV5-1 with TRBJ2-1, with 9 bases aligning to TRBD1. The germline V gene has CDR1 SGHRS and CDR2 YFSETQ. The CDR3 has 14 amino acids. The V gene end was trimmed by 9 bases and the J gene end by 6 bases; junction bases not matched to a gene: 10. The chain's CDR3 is CATSTGGQVNEQFF. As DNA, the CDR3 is TGCGCCACCTCAACAGGGGGCCAGGTCAATGAGCAGTTCTTC.

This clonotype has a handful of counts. The CDR3 here is CSARERAGGPVNEQYF. CDR3 DNA sequence: TGCAGTGCTAGAGAGAGAGCGGGAGGGCCGGTAAACGAGCAGTACTTC. This chain joins TRBV20-1 and TRBJ2-7, with TRBD2 matching over 10 bases. This CDR3 region has 16 residues. Germline CDR1 and CDR2: DFQATT and SNEGSKA (reference sequence). The V gene end was trimmed by 0 bases and the J gene end by 5 bases; junction bases not matched to a gene: 10.

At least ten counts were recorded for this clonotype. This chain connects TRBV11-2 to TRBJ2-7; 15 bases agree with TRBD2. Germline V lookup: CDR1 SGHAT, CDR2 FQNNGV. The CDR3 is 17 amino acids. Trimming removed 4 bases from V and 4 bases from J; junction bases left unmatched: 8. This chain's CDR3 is CASSSIRTSGRDYEQYF. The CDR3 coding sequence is TGTGCCAGCAGCTCGATTAGGACTAGCGGGAGGGATTACGAGCAGTACTTC.

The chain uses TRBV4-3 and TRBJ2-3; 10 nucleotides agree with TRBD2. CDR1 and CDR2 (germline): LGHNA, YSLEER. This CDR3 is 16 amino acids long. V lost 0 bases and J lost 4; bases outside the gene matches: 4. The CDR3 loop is CASSQELTSGADTQYF. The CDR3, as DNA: TGCGCCAGCAGCCAAGAGCTAACTAGCGGGGCAGATACGCAGTATTTT.

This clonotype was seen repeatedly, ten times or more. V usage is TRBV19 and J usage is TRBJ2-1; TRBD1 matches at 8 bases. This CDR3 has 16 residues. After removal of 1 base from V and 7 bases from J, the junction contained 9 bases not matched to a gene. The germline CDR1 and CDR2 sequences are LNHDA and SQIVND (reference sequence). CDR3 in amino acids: CASSIGAGGGSNEQFF. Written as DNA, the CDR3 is TGTGCCAGTAGTATAGGCGCAGGGGGCGGGTCGAATGAGCAGTTCTTC. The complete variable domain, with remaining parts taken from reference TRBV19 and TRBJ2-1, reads DGGITQSPKYLFRKEGQNVTLSCEQNLNHDAMYWYRQDPGQGLRLIYYSQIVNDFQKGDIAEGYSVSREKKESFPLTVTSAQKNPTAFYLCASSIGAGGGSNEQFFGPGTRLTVL.

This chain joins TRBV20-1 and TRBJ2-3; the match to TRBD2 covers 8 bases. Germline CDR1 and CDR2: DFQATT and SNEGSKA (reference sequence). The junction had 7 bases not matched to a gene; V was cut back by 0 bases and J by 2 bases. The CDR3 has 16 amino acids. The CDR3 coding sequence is TGCAGTGCTAGAGAGGTAGTAGCGGGACCCACAGATACGCAGTATTTT. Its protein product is CSAREVVAGPTDTQYF.

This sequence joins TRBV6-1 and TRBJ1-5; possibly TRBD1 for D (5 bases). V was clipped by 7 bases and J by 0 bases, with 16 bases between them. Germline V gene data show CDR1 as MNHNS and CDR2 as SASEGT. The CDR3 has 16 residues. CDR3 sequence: CASITGRSYSNQPQHF. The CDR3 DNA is TGTGCCAGCATAACAGGACGAAGCTATAGCAATCAGCCCCAGCATTTT.

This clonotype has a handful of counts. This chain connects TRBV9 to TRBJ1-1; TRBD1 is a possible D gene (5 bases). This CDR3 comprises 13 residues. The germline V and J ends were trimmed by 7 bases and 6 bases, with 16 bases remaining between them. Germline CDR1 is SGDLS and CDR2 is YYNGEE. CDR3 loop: CASGGGVGAEAFF. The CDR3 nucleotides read TGTGCCAGCGGGGGAGGCGTAGGGGCTGAAGCTTTCTTT.

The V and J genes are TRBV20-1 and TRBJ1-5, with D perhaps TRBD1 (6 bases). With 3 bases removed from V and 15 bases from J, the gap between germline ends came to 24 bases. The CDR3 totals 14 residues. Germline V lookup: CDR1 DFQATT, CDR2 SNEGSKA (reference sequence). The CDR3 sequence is CSASSGTTISPMHF. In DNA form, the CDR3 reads TGCAGTGCTAGTTCCGGGACAACTATCAGCCCCATGCATTTT.

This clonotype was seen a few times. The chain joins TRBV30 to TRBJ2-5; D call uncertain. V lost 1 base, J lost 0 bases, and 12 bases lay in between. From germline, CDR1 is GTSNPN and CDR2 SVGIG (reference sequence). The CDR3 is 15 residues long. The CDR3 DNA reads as TGTGCCTGGAGTGCGGCTCAAAGGTACCAAGAGACCCAGTACTTC. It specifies CAWSAAQRYQETQYF.

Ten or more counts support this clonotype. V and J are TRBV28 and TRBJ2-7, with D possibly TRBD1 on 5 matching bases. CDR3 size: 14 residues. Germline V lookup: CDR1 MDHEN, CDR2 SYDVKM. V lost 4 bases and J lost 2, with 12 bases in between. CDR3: CASSSARTTYEQYF. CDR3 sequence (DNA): TGTGCCAGCAGTTCGGCCCGGACAACCTACGAGCAGTACTTC.

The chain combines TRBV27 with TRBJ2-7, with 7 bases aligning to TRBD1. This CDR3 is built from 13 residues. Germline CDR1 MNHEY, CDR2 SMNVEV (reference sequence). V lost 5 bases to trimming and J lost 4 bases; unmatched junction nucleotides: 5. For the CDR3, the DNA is TGTGCCAGCAGTCTCCAACAGGGGTACGAGCAGTACTTC. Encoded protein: CASSLQQGYEQYF.

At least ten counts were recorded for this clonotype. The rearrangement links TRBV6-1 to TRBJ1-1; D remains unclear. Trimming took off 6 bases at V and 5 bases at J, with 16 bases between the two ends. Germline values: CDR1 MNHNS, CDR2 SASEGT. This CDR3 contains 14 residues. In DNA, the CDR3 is TGTGCCAGCAGCCCCCCAAGGGATGGGACTGAAGCTTTCTTT. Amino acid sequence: CASSPPRDGTEAFF.

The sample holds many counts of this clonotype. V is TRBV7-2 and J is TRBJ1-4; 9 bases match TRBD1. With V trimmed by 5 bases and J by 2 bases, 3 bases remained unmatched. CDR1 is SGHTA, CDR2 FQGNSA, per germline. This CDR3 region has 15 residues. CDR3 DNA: TGTGCCAGCAGCCTCACAGGGGGCACTAATGAAAAACTGTTTTTT. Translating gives CASSLTGGTNEKLFF. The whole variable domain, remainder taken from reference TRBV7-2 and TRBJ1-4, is GAGVSQSPSNKVTEKGKDVELRCDPISGHTALYWYRQSLGQGLEFLIYFQGNSAPDKSGLPSDRFSAERTGGSVSTLTIQRTQQEDSAVYLCASSLTGGTNEKLFFGSGTQLSVL.

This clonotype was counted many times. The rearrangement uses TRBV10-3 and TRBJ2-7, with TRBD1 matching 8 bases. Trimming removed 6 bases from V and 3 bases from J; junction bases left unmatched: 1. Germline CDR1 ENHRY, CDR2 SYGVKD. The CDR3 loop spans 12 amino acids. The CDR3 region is CAIRTGDYEQYF. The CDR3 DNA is TGTGCCATCAGGACAGGGGACTACGAGCAGTACTTC.

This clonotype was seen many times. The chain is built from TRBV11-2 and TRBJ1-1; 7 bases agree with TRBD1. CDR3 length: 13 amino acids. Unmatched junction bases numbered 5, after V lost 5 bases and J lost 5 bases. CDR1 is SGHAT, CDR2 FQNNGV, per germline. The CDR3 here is CASSRRGQTEAFF. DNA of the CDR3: TGTGCCAGCAGCCGTAGGGGGCAGACTGAAGCTTTCTTT.

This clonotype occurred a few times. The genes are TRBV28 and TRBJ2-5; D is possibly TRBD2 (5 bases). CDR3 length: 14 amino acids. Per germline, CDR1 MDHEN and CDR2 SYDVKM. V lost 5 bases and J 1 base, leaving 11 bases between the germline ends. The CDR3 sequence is CASSGSRTQETQYF. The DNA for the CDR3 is TGTGCCAGCAGTGGGAGCCGTACCCAAGAGACCCAGTACTTC.

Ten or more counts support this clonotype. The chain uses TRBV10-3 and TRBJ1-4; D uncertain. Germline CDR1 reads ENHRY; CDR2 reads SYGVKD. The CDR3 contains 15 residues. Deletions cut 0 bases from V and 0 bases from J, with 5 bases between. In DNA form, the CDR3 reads TGTGCCATCAGTGAGTCGGGTTCAACTAATGAAAAACTGTTTTTT. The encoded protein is CAISESGSTNEKLFF.

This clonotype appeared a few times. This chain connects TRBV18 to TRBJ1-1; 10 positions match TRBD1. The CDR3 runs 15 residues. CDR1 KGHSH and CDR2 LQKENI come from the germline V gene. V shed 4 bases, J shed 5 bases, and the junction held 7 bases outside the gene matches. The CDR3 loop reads CASSLGQGGRTEAFF. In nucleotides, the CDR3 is TGTGCCAGCTCACTTGGACAGGGGGGAAGAACTGAAGCTTTCTTT.